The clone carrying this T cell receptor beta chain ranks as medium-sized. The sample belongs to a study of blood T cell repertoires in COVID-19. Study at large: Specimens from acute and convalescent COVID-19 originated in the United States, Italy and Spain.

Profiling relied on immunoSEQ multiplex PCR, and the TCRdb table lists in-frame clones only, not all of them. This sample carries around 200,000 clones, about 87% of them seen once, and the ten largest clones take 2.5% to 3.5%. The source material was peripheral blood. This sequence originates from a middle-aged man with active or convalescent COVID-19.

The CDR3 DNA is TGTGCCAGCAGCTTAAGGGGGGGCTACGAGCAGTACTTC. Translation: CASSLRGGYEQYF. The rearrangement links TRBV7-9 to TRBJ2-7; TRBD2 might be the D (7 bases). The V gene lost 2 bases and the J gene lost 3 bases, with 8 bases spanning the gap. From germline, CDR1 is SEHNR and CDR2 FQNEAQ (reference sequence). The CDR3 covers 13 residues.